Listed here are 6 T cell receptor beta chains from one sample, sequenced in a study of control samples from healthy donors and cancer patients. TCRdb keeps only in-frame clones here, not all; method: immunoSEQ multiplex PCR. The sample holds roughly 100,000 clones, about 90% seen once. Source material: blood. The receptor set was obtained from a man aged 30 to 45 in good health.

This chain joins TRBV3-1 (or the pseudogene TRBV3-2) and TRBJ1-1, with TRBD1 matching 11 bases. The V gene end was trimmed by 8 bases and the J gene end by 0 bases; junction bases not matched to a gene: 11. There are 17 residues in the CDR3. Germline CDR1 LGHDT, CDR2 YNNKEL (reference sequence). The CDR3 DNA sequence: TGTGCCAGCTCTAGGGACAGGGGGATCCACATGAACACTGAAGCTTTCTTT. This codes for CASSRDRGIHMNTEAFF.

This clone was counted a single time. This rearrangement joins TRBV9 to TRBJ1-2, with 9 bases that match TRBD1. V lost 0 bases, J lost 7 bases, and 7 bases stayed unmatched. This CDR3 is 15 amino acids long. Germline V lookup: CDR1 SGDLS, CDR2 YYNGEE. The CDR3 reads CASSVVSGQGFGYTF. CDR3 coding DNA: TGTGCCAGCAGCGTAGTTTCGGGACAGGGTTTTGGCTACACCTTC.

This clone was observed once. V usage is TRBV7-2 and J usage is TRBJ1-3, with D perhaps matching TRBD1 (5 bases). This CDR3 contains 14 residues. Trimming left V 3 bases short and J 0 bases short, with 6 bases between. Per germline, CDR1 SGHTA and CDR2 FQGNSA. CDR3 sequence (DNA): TGTGCCAGCAGCTTCACAGGCTCTGGAAACACCATATATTTT. It encodes CASSFTGSGNTIYF.

This sequence joins TRBV11-2 and TRBJ1-4; no firm D call. The CDR3 length is 15 residues. Trimming left V 4 bases short and J 0 bases short, with 9 bases between. Germline CDR1 is SGHAT and CDR2 is FQNNGV. As DNA, the CDR3 is TGTGCCAGCAGCTCCCAGGATGCAACTAATGAAAAACTGTTTTTT. It translates to CASSSQDATNEKLFF. Looking up the rest from reference TRBV11-2 and TRBJ1-4 gives the full variable domain: EAGVAQSPRYKIIEKRQSVAFWCNPISGHATLYWYQQILGQGPKLLIQFQNNGVVDDSQLPKDRFSAERLKGVDSTLKIQPAKLEDSAVYLCASSSQDATNEKLFFGSGTQLSVL.

This clone occurred once. The chain recombines TRBV18 with TRBJ2-5; D is possibly TRBD2 (6 bases). This CDR3 comprises 15 residues. CDR1 is KGHSH, CDR2 LQKENI, per germline. Trimming pared 2 bases from V and 0 bases from J, leaving 10 bases between. The CDR3 loop reads CASSPILADQETQYF. In DNA form, the CDR3 reads TGTGCCAGCTCACCAATATTAGCGGACCAAGAGACCCAGTACTTC.

This chain joins TRBV19 and TRBJ1-6; D ambiguous. The germline V gene has CDR1 LNHDA and CDR2 SQIVND (reference sequence). V lost 6 bases to trimming and J lost 8 bases, with 17 bases between them. This CDR3 has 15 amino acids. The CDR3 here is CASRRVGSADSPLHF. CDR3 sequence (DNA): TGTGCCAGTAGACGCGTGGGCTCGGCCGATTCACCCCTCCACTTT.